This note documents a single T cell receptor (beta chain) sequence. The source of the sample is a study of T cell changes during pregnancy in multiple sclerosis. Profiled with immunoSEQ multiplex PCR; TCRdb holds only in-frame clones, not every one. The data show some 49,000 clones, with more than 85% seen just once and 5.5% to 7% held by the top ten. This CDR3 has 12 residues. Deletions cut 3 bases from V and 6 bases from J, with 7 bases between. Germline V CDR1 and CDR2: SGHTS, YDEGEE. The sequencing here drew on CD8+ T cells from peripheral blood mononuclear cells, taken in the first trimester of pregnancy. The chain uses TRBV5-8 and TRBJ2-1; TRBD1 is a possible D gene (6 bases). This sequence originates from a female donor with multiple sclerosis, enrolled in a pregnancy study. The chain's CDR3 is CASSWTVNEQFF. CDR3 coding DNA: TGTGCCAGCAGCTGGACAGTCAATGAGCAGTTCTTC.